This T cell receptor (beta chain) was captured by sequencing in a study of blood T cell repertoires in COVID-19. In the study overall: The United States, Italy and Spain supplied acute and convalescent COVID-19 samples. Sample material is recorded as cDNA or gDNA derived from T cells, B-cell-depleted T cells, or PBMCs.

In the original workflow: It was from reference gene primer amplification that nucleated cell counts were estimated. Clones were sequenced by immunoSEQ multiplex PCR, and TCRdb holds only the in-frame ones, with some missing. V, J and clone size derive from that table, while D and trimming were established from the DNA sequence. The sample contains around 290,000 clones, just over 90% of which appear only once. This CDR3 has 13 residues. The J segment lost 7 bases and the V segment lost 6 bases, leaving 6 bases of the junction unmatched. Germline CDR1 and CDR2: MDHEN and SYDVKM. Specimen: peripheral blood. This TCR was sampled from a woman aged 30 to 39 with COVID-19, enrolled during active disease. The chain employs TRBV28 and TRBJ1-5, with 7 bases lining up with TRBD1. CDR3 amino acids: CASRFRTGQPQHF. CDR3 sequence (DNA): TGTGCCAGCAGGTTCCGGACAGGCCAGCCCCAGCATTTT.